This is a list of T cell receptor beta chains from one sample in a study of graft-versus-host responses after intestinal transplantation. The method was immunoSEQ multiplex PCR; TCRdb's version includes in-frame clones alone and lacks a portion of them. The sample carries under 150,000 clones, approximately 92% recorded once. For these TCRs, the target antigens are not known. The sequencing used unstimulated CD4+ T cells sorted from spleen or lymph node cells, collected before intestinal transplant. The receptor set was obtained from a human donor who received an intestinal transplant. CDR3s leave out the opening cysteine and the closing phenylalanine or tryptophan. Each record gives: V gene, J gene, CDR3 protein.

>TRBV1|TRBJ2-3
TSSPHRRISTDTQY
>TRBV6-5|TRBJ2-7
ASSPWTATYEQY
>TRBV6-5|TRBJ2-7
ASSYSGPYEQY
>TRBV5-1|TRBJ2-7
ASSLGLAGYYEQY
>TRBV28|TRBJ2-7
ASSPQLAGGRGEQY
>TRBV4-1|TRBJ2-7
ASSQGWPGPYEQY
>TRBV30|TRBJ1-5
AWSVGAANQPQH
>TRBV5-1|TRBJ1-4
ASSLGAGTGNEKLF
>TRBV2|TRBJ2-1
ASSVDLQQF
>TRBV27|TRBJ1-1
ASSRWSPRGTEAF
>TRBV15|TRBJ1-4
ATSSPRDRFNEKLF
>TRBV5-1|TRBJ2-5
ASSLPMTGQETQY
>TRBV7-3|TRBJ2-2
ASSFSGGANTGELF
>TRBV7-6|.
ASSRSGYEQY
>TRBV7-9|TRBJ1-6
ASSHSTGSLPTLH
>TRBV6-5|TRBJ1-3
ASSYGLSGNTIY
>TRBV5-1|TRBJ2-1
ASSPTGYSYNEQF
>TRBV7-2|TRBJ2-7
ASSFSGPADEQY
>TRBV5-6|TRBJ1-3
ASSRPGGTGNTIY
>TRBV10-1|TRBJ2-1
ASGAGTSGRIEQF
>TRBV25-1|TRBJ2-1
ASSLRVAGTNEQF
>TRBV9|TRBJ2-5
ASSVGGAQETQY
>TRBV6-5|TRBJ2-5
ASSYSTTGLGETQY
>TRBV28|TRBJ2-7
ASSLRTGGYEQY
>TRBV18|TRBJ1-5
ASSPAPASNQPQH
>TRBV7-8|TRBJ2-7
ASSLDPTGGSHPYEQY
>TRBV7-3|TRBJ2-1
ASSLGTSGSNEQF
>TRBV9|TRBJ2-3
ASSAVPGTPDTQY
>TRBV18|TRBJ1-1
ASSPRPGAGVMNTEAF
>TRBV7-8|TRBJ2-5
ASRTGTGGQETQY
>TRBV5-1|TRBJ1-2
ASSLTQGAGGYT
>TRBV6-5|TRBJ1-5
ASSPGGGYQPQH
>TRBV10-3|TRBJ2-5
AISEGDSKRETQY
>TRBV28|TRBJ2-7
ASMGLAGRTYEQY
>TRBV4-2|TRBJ2-2
ASSQETGGNTGELF